Presented here are 11 T cell receptor beta chains from one specimen sequenced in a study of regulatory T cells in long-lasting Graves disease. Both iRepertoire HTBI primers and Arm-PCR of CDR3 regions were used to build the TCR beta libraries. From the multiplex PCR reads, TCRdb called clonotypes with MiXCR, one entry per CDR3 protein. The repertoire consists of about 430,000 distinct CDR3 sequences, with roughly 23% occurring once and the leading ten covering around an eighth. The time point denotes: persistent/refractory GD, antithyroid drugs over 5 years with positive TRAb. From PBMCs, RNA was extracted and then used to make the TCR library. The sequences come from peripheral blood mononuclear cells (PBMCs), collected when the disease was refractory, from a patient treated with antithyroid drugs. The receptors here all came from a female donor with Graves disease.

This clonotype occurred many times. The V call is TRBV6-5, the J call TRBJ1-2; the match to TRBD1 covers 7 bases. The V segment lost 4 bases and the J segment 8 bases; nucleotides outside the gene matches: 7. The CDR3 runs 13 residues. Germline lookup yields CDR1 MNHEY and CDR2 SVGAGI. CDR3 nucleotide sequence: TGTGCCAGCAGTTCCTCGACAGGGCGAGGCTACACCTTC. This encodes CASSSSTGRGYTF.

The J gene is TRBJ1-5, the V gene TRBV20-1; no definite D call. The CDR3 spans 14 residues. Germline lookup yields CDR1 DFQATT and CDR2 SNEGSKA (reference sequence). The V end was cut by 1 base, the J end by 2 bases, with 9 bases between. CDR3 DNA: TGCAGTGCTAGAGGACCGAAGGGCAATCAGCCCCAGCATTTT. It codes for CSARGPKGNQPQHF.

Note on this clonotype: Relative to the germline gene, one junction end is altered; a read error may explain this. The V and J genes are TRBV12-3 or TRBV12-4 and TRBJ1-2; the D is unclear. This CDR3 spans 15 amino acids. This CDR3 reads CPSSLAREGPVGYTF. As DNA, the CDR3 is TGTCCCAGCAGTTTAGCGCGGGAAGGGCCAGTTGGCTACACCTTC.

This clonotype came up a few times. The chain joins TRBV3-1 to TRBJ1-3; a possible D gene is TRBD1 (5 bases). The V gene lost 1 base and the J gene lost 7 bases, with 17 bases spanning the gap. Per germline, CDR1 LGHDT and CDR2 YNNKEL (reference sequence). CDR3 length: 16 amino acids. The CDR3 region is CASSQGTISPGNTIYF. DNA for the CDR3: TGTGCCAGCAGCCAAGGGACGATCAGTCCAGGGAACACCATATATTTT. The full variable domain, completed using reference TRBV3-1 and TRBJ1-3, is DTAVSQTPKYLVTQMGNDKSIKCEQNLGHDTMYWYKQDSKKFLKIMFSYNNKELIINETVPNRFSPKSPDKAHLNLHINSLELGDSAVYFCASSQGTISPGNTIYFGEGSWLTVV.

This clonotype was observed at least ten times. This sequence joins TRBV28 and TRBJ2-2; D call uncertain. V lost 3 bases to trimming and J lost 2 bases, with 7 bases between them. Germline CDR1 and CDR2: MDHEN and SYDVKM. There are 14 residues in the CDR3. CDR3: CASSLRRNTGELFF. The CDR3 region has the DNA TGTGCCAGCAGTTTGCGGCGAAACACCGGGGAGCTGTTTTTT.

This clonotype has ten or more counts. This rearrangement joins TRBV11-2 to TRBJ2-7; 8 bases match TRBD2. V dropped 2 bases and J dropped 2; count of bases not matched to a gene: 8. This CDR3 spans 16 amino acids. From germline, CDR1 is SGHAT and CDR2 FQNNGV. The CDR3 DNA reads TGTGCCAGCAGCTTAAGGCTAGCGGGCACCCCCTACGAGCAGTACTTC. Protein product: CASSLRLAGTPYEQYF.

This sequence joins TRBV5-5 and TRBJ2-7; D remains unclear. The CDR3 spans 12 residues. V was cut by 4 bases and J by 7 bases, with 12 bases left in between. Germline values: CDR1 SGHKS, CDR2 YYEKEE (reference sequence). CDR3 amino acids: CASSAGAGEQYF. Here the CDR3 DNA reads TGTGCCAGCAGCGCCGGCGCCGGGGAGCAGTACTTC.

This clonotype was picked up a small number of times. The genes are TRBV20-1 and TRBJ2-7, with 7 bases lining up with TRBD1. The CDR3 covers 14 residues. V dropped 6 bases and J dropped 1; count of bases not matched to a gene: 9. Germline CDR1 reads DFQATT; CDR2 reads SNEGSKA (reference sequence). The CDR3 loop reads CSAPTGSSSYEQYF. The CDR3 DNA sequence: TGCAGTGCACCGACAGGGTCCTCGTCCTACGAGCAGTACTTC.

This clonotype was found many times. This chain connects TRBV28 to TRBJ2-7; 11 bases are shared with TRBD1. The CDR3 has 13 residues. Losses at the gene ends were 8 bases for V and 3 bases for J; bases not matched to a gene: 3. Germline CDR1 reads MDHEN; CDR2 reads SYDVKM. CDR3 region: CASQGQGGYEQYF. The CDR3 DNA is TGTGCCAGCCAGGGACAGGGGGGCTACGAGCAGTACTTC.

The rearrangement links TRBV7-3 to TRBJ2-2; 7 nucleotides match TRBD2. CDR1 and CDR2 from the germline V gene are SGHTA and FQGTGA. This CDR3 comprises 17 residues. J gave up 5 bases and V 0 bases, and 9 bases lay outside the gene matches. The CDR3 region has the DNA TGTGCCAGCAGCTTAACGTCTGGCCTAGCGGCGACCGGGGAGCTGTTTTTT. Translation: CASSLTSGLAATGELFF.

This rearrangement joins TRBV20-1 to TRBJ2-7; TRBD2 matches 8 bases. Looked up from germline, CDR1 is DFQATT and CDR2 is SNEGSKA (reference sequence). J lost 3 bases, V lost 6 bases, and 10 bases had no gene match. CDR3 length equals 14 residues. CDR3 sequence (DNA): TGCAGTGCCTTCAGGGCGGGAGGTAACTACGAGCAGTACTTC. Its protein product is CSAFRAGGNYEQYF.